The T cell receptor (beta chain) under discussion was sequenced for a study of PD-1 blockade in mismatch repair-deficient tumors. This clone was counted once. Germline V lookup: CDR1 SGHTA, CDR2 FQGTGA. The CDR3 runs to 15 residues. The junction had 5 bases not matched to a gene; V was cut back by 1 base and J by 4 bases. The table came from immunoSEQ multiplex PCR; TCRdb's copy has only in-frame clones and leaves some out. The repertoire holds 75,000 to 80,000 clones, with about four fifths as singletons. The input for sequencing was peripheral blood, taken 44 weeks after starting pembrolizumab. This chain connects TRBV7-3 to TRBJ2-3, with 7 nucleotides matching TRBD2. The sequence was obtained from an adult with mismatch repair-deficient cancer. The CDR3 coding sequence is TGTGCCAGCAGCTTAAATGCGGGAGCGTCAGATACGCAGTATTTT. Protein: CASSLNAGASDTQYF.